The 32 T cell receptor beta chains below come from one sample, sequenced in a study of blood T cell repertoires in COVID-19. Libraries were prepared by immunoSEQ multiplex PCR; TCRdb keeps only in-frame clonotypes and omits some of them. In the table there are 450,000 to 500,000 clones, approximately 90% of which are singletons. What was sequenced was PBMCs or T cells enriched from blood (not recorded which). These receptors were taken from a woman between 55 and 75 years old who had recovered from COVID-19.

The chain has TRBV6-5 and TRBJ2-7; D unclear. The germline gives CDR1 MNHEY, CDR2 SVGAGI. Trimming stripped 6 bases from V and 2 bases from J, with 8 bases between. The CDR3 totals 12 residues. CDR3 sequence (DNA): TGTGCCAGCAGCCATCATCCCTACGAGCAGTACGTC. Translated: CASSHHPYEQYV.

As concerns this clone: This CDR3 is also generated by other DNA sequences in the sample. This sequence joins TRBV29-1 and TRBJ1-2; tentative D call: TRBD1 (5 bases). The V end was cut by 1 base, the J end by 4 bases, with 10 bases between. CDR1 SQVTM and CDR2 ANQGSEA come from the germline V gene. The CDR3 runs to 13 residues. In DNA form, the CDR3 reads TGCAGCGTTGAAGGGGGGGGGAGCTATGGCTACACCTTC. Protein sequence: CSVEGGGSYGYTF.

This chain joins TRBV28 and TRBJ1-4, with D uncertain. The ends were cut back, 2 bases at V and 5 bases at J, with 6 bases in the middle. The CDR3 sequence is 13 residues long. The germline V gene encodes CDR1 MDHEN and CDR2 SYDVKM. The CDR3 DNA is TGTGCCAGCAGTTTAAGCTTAAATGAAAAACTGTTTTTT. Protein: CASSLSLNEKLFF.

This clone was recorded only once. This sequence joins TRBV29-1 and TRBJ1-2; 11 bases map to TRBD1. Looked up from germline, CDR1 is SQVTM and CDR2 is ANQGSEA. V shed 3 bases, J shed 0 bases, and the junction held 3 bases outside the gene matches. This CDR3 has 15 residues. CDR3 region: CSVEDRGQTNYGYTF. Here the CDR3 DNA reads TGCAGCGTTGAGGACAGGGGGCAAACTAACTATGGCTACACCTTC.

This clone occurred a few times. CDR3 sequence reads: CASSQSGGFGYTF. DNA of the CDR3: TGTGCCAGCAGCCAATCAGGGGGCTTTGGCTACACCTTC. The gene calls are TRBV14 and TRBJ1-2; 8 bases line up with TRBD1. The CDR3 extends over 13 amino acids. Germline V gene data show CDR1 as SGHDN and CDR2 as FVKESK. V dropped 2 bases and J dropped 7; count of bases not matched to a gene: 3.

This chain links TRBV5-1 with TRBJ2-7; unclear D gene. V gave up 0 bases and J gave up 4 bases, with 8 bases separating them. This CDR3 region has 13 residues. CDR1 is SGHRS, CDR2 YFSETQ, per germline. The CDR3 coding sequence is TGCGCCAGCAGCTTGGGGCCCGCTTACGAGCAGTACTTC. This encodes CASSLGPAYEQYF.

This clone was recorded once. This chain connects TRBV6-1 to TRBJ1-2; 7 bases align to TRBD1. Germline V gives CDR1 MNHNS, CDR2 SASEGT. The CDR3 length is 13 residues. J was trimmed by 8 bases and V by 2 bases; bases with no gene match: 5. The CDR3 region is CASSESRGIGYTF. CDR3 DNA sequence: TGTGCCAGCAGTGAATCCAGGGGGATCGGCTACACCTTC.

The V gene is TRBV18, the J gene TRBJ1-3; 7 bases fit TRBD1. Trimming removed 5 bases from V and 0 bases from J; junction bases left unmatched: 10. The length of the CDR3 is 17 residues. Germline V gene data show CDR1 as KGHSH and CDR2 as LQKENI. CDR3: CASSSRTGLSSGNTIYF. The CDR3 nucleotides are TGTGCCAGCTCATCGAGGACAGGCTTGAGCTCTGGAAACACCATATATTTT.

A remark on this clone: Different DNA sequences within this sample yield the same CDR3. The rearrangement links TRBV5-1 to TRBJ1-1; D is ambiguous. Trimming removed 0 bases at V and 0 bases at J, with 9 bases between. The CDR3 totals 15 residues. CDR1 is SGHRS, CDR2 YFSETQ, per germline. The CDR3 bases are TGCGCCAGCAGCTTGGCCCCCGGGATGAACACTGAAGCTTTCTTT. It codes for CASSLAPGMNTEAFF. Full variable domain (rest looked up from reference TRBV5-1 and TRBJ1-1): KAGVTQTPRYLIKTRGQQVTLSCSPISGHRSVSWYQQTPGQGLQFLFEYFSETQRNKGNFPGRFSGRQFSNSRSEMNVSTLELGDSALYLCASSLAPGMNTEAFFGQGTRLTVV.

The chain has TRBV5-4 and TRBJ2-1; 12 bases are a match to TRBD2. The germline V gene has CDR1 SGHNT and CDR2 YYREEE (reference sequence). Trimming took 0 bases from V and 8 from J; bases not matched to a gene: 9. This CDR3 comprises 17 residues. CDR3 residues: CASSLALTSGGGDEQFF. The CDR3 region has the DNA TGTGCCAGCAGCTTGGCCCTGACTAGCGGGGGAGGGGATGAGCAGTTCTTC.

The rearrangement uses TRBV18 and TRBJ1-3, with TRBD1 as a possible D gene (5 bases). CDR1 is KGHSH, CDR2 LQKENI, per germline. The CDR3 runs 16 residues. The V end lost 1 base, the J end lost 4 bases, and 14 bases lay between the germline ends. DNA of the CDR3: TGTGCCAGCTCACCACGGTCGGGGACTTCGGGAAACACCATATATTTT. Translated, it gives CASSPRSGTSGNTIYF.

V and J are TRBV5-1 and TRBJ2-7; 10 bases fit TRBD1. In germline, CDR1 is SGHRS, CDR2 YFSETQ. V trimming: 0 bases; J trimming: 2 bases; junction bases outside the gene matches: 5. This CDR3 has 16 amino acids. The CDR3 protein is CASSLVSGQGTYEQYF. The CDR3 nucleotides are TGCGCCAGCAGCTTGGTCTCGGGACAGGGGACCTACGAGCAGTACTTC.

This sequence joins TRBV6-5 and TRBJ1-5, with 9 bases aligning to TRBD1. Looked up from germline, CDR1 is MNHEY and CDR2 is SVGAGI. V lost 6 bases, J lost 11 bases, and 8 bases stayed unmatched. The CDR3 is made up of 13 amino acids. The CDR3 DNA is TGTGCCAGCAGCCACAGGGGGCTTGGGGCCCAGCATTTT. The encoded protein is CASSHRGLGAQHF.

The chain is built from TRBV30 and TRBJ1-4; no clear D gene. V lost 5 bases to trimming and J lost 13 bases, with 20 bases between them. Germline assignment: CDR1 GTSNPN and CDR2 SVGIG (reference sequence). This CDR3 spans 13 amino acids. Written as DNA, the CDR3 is TGTGCCTGGGGCGACCCGCGTAGGAGAGGACTGTTTTTT. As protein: CAWGDPRRRGLFF.

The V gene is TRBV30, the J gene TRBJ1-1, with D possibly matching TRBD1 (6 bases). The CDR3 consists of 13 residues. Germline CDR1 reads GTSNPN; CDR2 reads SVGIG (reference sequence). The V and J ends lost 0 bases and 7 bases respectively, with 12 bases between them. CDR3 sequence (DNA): TGTGCCTGGAGTGTACAGGGTAAGGGTGAAGCTTTCTTT. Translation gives CAWSVQGKGEAFF.

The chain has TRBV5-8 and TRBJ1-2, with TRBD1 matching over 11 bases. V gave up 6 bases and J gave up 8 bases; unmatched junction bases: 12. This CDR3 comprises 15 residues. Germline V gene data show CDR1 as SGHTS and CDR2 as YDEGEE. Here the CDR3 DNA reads TGTGCCAGCACTCCTGTGAGGACAGGGGGCCGGGGCTACACCTTC. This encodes CASTPVRTGGRGYTF.

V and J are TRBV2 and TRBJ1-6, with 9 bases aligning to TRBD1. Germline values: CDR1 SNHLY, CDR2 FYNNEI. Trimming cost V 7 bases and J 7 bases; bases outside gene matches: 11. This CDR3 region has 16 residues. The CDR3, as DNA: TGTGCCAGCATAAGGAACAGGGGGCTCGGAAATTCACCCCTCCACTTT. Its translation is CASIRNRGLGNSPLHF.

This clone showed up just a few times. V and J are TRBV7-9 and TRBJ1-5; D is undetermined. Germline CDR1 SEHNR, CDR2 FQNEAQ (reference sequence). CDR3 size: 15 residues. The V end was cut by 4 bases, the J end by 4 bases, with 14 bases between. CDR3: CASSSAGGSNQPQHF. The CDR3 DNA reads TGTGCCAGCAGCTCGGCAGGAGGCTCTAATCAGCCCCAGCATTTT.

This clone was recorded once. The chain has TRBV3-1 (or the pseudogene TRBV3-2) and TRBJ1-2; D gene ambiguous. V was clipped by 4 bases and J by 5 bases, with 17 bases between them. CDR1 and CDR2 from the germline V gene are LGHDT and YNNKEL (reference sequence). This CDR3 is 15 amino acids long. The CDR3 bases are TGTGCCAGCAGCCGACTGAGCGGACCCCTATATGGCTACACCTTC. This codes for CASSRLSGPLYGYTF.

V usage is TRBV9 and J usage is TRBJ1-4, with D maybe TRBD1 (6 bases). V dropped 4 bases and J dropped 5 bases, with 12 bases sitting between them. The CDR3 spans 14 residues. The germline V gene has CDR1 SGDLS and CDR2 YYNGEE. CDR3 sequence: CASSPRQENEKLFF. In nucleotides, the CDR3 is TGTGCCAGCAGCCCCCGACAGGAGAATGAAAAACTGTTTTTT.

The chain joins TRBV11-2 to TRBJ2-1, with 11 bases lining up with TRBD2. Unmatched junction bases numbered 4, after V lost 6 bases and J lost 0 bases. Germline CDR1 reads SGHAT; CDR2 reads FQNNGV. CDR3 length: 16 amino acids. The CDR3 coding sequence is TGTGCCAGCAGATATCTAGCGGGGGGCTCCTACAATGAGCAGTTCTTC. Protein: CASRYLAGGSYNEQFF.

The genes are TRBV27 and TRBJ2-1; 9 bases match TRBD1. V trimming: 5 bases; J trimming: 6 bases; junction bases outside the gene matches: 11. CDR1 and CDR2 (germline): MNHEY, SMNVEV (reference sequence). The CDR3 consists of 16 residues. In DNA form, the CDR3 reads TGTGCCAGCAGTATCATACCGGGACAGGGTACCAATGAGCAGTTCTTC. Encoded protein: CASSIIPGQGTNEQFF.

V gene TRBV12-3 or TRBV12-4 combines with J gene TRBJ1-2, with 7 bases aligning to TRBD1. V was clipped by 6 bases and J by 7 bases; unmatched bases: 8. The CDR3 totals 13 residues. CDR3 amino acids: CASSPRPGGGYTF. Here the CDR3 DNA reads TGTGCCAGCAGCCCCCGGCCAGGGGGTGGCTACACCTTC.

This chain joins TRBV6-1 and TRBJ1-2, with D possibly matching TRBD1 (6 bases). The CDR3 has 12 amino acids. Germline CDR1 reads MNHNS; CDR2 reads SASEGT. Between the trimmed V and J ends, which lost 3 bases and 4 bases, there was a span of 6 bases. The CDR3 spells CASSDRGYGYTF. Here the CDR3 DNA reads TGTGCCAGCAGTGACAGGGGCTATGGCTACACCTTC.

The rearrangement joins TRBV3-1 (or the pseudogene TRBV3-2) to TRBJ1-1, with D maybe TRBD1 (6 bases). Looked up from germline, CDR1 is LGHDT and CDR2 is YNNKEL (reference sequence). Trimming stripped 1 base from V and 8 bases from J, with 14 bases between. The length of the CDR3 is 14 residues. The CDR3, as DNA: TGTGCCAGCAGCCAAGTTGCCGGGACATCGGAAGCTTTCTTT. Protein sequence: CASSQVAGTSEAFF.

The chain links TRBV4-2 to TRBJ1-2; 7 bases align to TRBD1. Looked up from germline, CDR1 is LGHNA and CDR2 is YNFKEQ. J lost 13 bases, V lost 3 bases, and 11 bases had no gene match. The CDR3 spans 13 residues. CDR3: CASSQHSKGTATF. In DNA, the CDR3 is TGTGCCAGCAGCCAGCACTCAAAGGGGACAGCCACCTTC.

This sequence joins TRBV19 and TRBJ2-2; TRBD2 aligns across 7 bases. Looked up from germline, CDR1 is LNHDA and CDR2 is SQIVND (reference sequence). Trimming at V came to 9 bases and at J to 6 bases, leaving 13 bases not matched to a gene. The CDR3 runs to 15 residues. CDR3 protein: CASIRDYQWAGELFF. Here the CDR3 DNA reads TGTGCCAGCATCCGGGACTACCAATGGGCCGGGGAGCTGTTTTTT.

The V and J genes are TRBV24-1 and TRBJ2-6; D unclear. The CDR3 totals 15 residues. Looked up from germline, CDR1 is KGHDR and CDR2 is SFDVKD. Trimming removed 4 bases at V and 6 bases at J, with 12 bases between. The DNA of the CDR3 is TGTGCCACCAGTGAAACGACTCAAGCGGCCAACGTCCTGACTTTC. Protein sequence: CATSETTQAANVLTF.

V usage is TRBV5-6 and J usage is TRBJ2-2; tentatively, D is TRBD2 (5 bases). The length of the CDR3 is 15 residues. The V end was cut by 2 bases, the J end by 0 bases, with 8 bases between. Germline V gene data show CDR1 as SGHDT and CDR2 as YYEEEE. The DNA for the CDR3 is TGTGCCAGCAGCTTTGCTAGCTCGAACACCGGGGAGCTGTTTTTT. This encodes CASSFASSNTGELFF.

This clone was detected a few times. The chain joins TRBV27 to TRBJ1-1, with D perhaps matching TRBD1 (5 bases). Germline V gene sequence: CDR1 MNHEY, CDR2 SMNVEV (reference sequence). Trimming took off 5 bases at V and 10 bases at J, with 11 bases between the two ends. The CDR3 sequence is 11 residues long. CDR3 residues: CASSGGVLAFF. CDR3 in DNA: TGTGCCAGCAGTGGAGGGGTTTTAGCTTTCTTT.

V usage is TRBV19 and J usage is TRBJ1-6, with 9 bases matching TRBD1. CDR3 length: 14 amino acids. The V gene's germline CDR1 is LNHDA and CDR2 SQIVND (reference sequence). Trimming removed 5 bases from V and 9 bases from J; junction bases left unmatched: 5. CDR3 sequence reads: CASSAGQGFSPLHF. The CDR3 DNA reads TGTGCCAGTAGTGCGGGACAGGGTTTTTCACCCCTCCACTTT.

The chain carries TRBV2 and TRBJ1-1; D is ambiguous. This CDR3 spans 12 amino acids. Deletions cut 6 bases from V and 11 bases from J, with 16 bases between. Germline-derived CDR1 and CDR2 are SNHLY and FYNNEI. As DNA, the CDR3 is TGTGCCAGCAGCCCCGTGGCAGTCGGGGCTTTCTTT. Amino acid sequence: CASSPVAVGAFF.